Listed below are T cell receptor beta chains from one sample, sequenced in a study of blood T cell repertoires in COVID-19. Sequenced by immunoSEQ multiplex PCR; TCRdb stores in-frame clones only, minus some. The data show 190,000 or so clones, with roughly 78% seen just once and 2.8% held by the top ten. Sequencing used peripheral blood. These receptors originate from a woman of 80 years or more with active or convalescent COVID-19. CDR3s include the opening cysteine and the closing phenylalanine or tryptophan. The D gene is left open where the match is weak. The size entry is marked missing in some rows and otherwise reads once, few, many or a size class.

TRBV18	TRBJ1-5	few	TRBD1	TGTGCCAGCTCACTAGGACAGGGAAGAAGCAATCAGCCCCAGCATTTT	CASSLGQGRSNQPQHF
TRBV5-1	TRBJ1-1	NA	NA	TGCGCCAGCAGCTTGTCACCCGCGGCGAACACTGAAGCTTTCTTT	CASSLSPAANTEAFF
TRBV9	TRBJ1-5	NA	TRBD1	TGTGCCAGCAGCGGACCCCCGGGACAGGCGTATCGTCAGCCCCAGCATTTT	CASSGPPGQAYRQPQHF
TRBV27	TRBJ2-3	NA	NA	TGTGCCAGCAGTTTGGGTAGCCTGGATACGCAGTATTTT	CASSLGSLDTQYF
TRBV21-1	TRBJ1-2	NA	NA	TGTGCCAGCAGCAATTTTCGGGCAGGGGACCATTTCTATGGCTACACCTTC	CASSNFRAGDHFYGYTF
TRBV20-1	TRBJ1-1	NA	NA	TGCAGTGCTAGTCCTCAGGTCTTTGAAGCTTTCTTT	CSASPQVFEAFF
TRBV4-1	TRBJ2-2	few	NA	TGCGCCAGCAGCCATAAGGAGGCTAGCACCAACACCGGGGAGCTGTTTTTT	CASSHKEASTNTGELFF
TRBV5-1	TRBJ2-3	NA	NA	TGCGCCAGCAGCTTGGCTCCGGGCACAGATACGCAGTATTTT	CASSLAPGTDTQYF
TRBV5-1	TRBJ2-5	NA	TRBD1	TGCGCCAGCAGCCCGGGGACAGATAAAGAGACCCAGTACTTC	CASSPGTDKETQYF
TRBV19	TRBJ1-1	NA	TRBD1	TGTGCCAGTAGTAGACCGGGACAGGGGAACACTGAAGCTTTCTTT	CASSRPGQGNTEAFF
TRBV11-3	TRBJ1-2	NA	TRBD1	TGTGCCAGCAGCCATGACCACCGGGACAGGGAGTCCCTCACCTTC	CASSHDHRDRESLTF
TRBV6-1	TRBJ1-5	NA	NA	TGTGCCAGCAGTGAAGCGTCCCCGGGTGGAGGTCAGCCCCAGCATTTT	CASSEASPGGGQPQHF
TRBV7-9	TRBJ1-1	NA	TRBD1	TGTGCCAGCAGTTGGGGGACAGCGAACACTGAAGCTTTCTTT	CASSWGTANTEAFF
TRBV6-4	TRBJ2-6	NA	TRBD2	TGTGCCAGCAGCCGGGGGGGCTCTGGGGCCAACGTCCTGACTTTC	CASSRGGSGANVLTF
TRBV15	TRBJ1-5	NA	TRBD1	TGTGCCACCAGCCCGAGGGGACAGGGCCATCAGCCCCAGCATTTT	CATSPRGQGHQPQHF